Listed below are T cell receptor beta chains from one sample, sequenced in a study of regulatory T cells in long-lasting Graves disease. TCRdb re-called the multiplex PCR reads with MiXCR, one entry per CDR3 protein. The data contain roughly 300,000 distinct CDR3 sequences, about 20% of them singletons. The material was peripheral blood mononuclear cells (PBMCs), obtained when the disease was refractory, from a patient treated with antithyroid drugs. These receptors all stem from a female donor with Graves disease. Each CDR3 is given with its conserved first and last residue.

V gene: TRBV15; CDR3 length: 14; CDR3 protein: CATGRTGYGSPLHF
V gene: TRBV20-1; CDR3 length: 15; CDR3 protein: CSAREATGVVSPLHF
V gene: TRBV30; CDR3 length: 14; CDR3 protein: CAWRRQGNYNEQFF
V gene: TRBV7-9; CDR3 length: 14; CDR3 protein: CASSPDWSSYEQYF
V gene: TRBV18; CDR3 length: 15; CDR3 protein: CASSPDRGNNEKLFF
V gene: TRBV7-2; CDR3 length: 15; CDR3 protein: CASSPGQYSNQPQHF
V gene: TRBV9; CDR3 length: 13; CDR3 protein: CASSTRTTGELFF
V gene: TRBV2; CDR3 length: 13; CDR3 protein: CATTGQPTGELFF
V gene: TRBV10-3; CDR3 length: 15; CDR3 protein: CAISESRGGRETQYF
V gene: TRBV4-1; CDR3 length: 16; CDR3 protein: CASGGVGRRRGTEAFF
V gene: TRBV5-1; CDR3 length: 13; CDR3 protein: CASSFWDRDEQYF
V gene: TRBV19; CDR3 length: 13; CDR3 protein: CASSTGLRYGYTF
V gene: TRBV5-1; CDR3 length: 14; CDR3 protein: CASSSGQGVNEQYF
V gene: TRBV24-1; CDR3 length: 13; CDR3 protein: CATFSGNTGELFF
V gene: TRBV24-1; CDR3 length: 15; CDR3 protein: CATSDATGSLDEQYF
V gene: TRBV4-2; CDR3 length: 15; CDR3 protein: CASSQVGGLSYGYTF
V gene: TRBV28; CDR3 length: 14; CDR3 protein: CASSRRDSQETQYF
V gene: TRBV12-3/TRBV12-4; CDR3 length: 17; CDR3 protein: CASRPPTVCSYPYEQYF
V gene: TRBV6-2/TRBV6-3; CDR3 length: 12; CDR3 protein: CASSPPGHRQHF
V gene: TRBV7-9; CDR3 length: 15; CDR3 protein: CASSLGVGQDYGYTF
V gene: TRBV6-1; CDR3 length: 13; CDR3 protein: CASSARDGETQYF
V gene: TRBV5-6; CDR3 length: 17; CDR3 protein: CASSLVTGGGRNTEAFF
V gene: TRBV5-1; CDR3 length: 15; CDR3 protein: CASKPFMATNEKLFF
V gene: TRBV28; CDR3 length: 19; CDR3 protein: CASKGGVGTSTTNTGELFF
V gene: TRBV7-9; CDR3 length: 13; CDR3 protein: CASSSRWDSPLHF
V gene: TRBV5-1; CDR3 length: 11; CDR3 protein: CASSLGGQVIF
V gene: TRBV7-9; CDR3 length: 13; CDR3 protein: CASSLEGAFGYTF